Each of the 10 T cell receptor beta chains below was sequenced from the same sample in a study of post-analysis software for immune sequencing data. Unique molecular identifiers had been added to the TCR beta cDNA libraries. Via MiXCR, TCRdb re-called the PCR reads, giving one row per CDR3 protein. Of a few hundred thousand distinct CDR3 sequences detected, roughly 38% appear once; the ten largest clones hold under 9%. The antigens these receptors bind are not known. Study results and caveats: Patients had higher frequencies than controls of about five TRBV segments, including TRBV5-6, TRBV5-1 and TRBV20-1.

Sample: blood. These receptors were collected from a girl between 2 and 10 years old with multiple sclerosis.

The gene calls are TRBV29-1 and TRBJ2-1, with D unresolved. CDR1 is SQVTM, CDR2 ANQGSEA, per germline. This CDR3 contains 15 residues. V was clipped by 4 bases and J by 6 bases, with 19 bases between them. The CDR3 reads CSVGFRRQLPNEQFF. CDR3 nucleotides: TGCAGCGTTGGGTTTAGGCGGCAATTACCCAATGAGCAGTTCTTC.

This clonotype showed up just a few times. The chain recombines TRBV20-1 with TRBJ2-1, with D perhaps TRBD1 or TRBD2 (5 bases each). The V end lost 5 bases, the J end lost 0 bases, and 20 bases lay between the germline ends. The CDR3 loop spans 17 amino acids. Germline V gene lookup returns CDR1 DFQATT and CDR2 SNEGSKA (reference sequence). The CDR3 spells CSALGPLGLSSYNEQFF. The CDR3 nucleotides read TGCAGTGCTTTGGGACCGTTGGGGTTGAGCTCCTACAATGAGCAGTTCTTC.

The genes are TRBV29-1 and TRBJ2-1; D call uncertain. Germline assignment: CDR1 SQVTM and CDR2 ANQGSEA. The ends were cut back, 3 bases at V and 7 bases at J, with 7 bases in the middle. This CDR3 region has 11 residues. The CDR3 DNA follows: TGCAGCGTTGAGAGAGAGAATGAGCAGTTCTTC. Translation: CSVERENEQFF.

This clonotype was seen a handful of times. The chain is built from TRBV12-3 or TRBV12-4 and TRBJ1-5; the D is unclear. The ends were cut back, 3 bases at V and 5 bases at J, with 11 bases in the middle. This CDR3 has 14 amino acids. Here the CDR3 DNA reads TGTGCCAGCAGTTTTGGATTTTACGATCAGCCCCAGCATTTT. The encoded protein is CASSFGFYDQPQHF.

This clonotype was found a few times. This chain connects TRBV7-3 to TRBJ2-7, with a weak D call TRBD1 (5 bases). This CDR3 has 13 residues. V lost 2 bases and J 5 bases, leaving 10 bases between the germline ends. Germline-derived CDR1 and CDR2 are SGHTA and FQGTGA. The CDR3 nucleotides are TGTGCCAGCAGCTTAGACTGGGGCGACGAGCAGTACTTC. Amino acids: CASSLDWGDEQYF. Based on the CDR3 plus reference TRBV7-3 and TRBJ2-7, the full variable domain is GAGVSQTPSNKVTEKGKYVELRCDPISGHTALYWYRQSLGQGPEFLIYFQGTGAADDSGLPNDRFFAVRPEGSVSTLKIQRTERGDSAVYLCASSLDWGDEQYFGPGTRLTVT.

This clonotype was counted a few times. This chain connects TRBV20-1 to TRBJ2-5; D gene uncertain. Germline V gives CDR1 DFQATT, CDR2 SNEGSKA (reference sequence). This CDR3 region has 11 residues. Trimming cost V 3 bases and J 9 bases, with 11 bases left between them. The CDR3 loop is CSASTSRPQYF. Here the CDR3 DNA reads TGCAGTGCTAGCACCAGTAGGCCCCAGTACTTC.

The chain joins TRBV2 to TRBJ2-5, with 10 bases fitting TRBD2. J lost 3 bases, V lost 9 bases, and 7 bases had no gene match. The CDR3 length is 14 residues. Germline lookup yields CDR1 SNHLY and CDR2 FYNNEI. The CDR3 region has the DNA TGTGCCAGTTACAGCGGGAGGGTAGAAGAGACCCAGTACTTC. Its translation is CASYSGRVEETQYF.

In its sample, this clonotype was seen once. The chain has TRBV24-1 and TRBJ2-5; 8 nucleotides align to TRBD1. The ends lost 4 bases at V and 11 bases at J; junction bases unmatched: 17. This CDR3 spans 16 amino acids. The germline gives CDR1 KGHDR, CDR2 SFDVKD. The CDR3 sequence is CATSDATGARGYEQYF. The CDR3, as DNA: TGTGCCACCAGTGACGCGACAGGGGCGCGGGGCTATGAGCAGTACTTC.

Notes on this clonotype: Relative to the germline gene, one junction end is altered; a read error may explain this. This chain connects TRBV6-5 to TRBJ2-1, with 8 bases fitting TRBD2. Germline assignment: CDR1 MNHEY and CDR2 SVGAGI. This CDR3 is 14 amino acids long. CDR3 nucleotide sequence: TGTGTCAGCAGTCGGGGGGGCCCCTACAATGAGCAGTTCTTC. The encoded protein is CVSSRGGPYNEQFF.

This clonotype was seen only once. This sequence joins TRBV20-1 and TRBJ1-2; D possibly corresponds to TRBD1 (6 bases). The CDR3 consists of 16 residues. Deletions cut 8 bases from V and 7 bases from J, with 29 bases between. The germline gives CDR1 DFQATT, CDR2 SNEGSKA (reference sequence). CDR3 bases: TGCAGTTCTCGCCCTACTCGGACAGCCACTAGGGGTGGCTACACCTTC. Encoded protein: CSSRPTRTATRGGYTF.